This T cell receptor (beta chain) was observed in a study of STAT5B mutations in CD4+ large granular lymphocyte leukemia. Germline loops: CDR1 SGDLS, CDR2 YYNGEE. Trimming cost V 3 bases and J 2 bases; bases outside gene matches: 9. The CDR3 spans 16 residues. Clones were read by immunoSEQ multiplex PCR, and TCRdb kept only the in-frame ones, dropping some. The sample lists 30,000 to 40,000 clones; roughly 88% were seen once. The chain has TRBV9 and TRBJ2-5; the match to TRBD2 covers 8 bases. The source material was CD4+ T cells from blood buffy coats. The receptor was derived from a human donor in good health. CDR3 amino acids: CASSGPLSGGQETQYF. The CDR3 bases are TGTGCCAGCAGCGGTCCTTTGAGCGGGGGACAAGAGACCCAGTACTTC.